One and the same sample provided the 23 T cell receptor beta chains below, sequenced in a study of cytomegalovirus exposure and HLA in healthy donors (dated by TCRdb to 2016 to 2017). To prepare the library, the immunoSEQ multiplex PCR assay was applied. For the multiplex PCR, a mixture combining 60 forward primers for TCR Vbeta segments and 13 reverse primers for TCR Jbeta segments was used. Held by TCRdb, this immuneACCESS table contains in-frame sequences only and omits some clones. Under half of the omission traces to an unresolved V gene where checked; the cause of the rest is unknown. The sample has 150,000 to 200,000 clones on record, around three quarters of them singletons. Roughly 1% of the sample rests with the top ten. The sequenced sample consisted of PBMCs. The source is a woman aged 40 to 50 in good health and CMV-seronegative.

This chain uses TRBV28 with TRBJ1-2, with unresolved D. Germline CDR1 and CDR2: MDHEN and SYDVKM. The length of the CDR3 is 13 residues. Deletions cut 1 base from V and 8 bases from J, with 11 bases between. The CDR3 region is CASSLSPELGYTF. The CDR3 DNA sequence: TGTGCCAGCAGTTTATCTCCCGAGTTGGGCTACACCTTC.

The CDR3 nucleotides are TGCAGCGTTGAAGGGACAGGGCGAGGCTACACCTTC. This encodes CSVEGTGRGYTF. The chain recombines TRBV29-1 with TRBJ1-2; 8 bases fit TRBD1. The germline V gene has CDR1 SQVTM and CDR2 ANQGSEA. The CDR3 consists of 12 residues. Trimming took 1 base from V and 8 from J; bases not matched to a gene: 3.

As concerns this clone: This CDR3 fails to terminate in the conserved phenylalanine or tryptophan, so it likely reflects a read error. The chain joins TRBV5-1 to TRBJ2-7, with D tentatively TRBD1 (6 bases). V lost 0 bases and J lost 3, with 7 bases in between. This CDR3 has 13 amino acids. Per germline, CDR1 SGHRS and CDR2 YFSETQ. Here the CDR3 DNA reads TGCGCCAGCAGCTTGGAACAGGGCTACGAGCAGTACCTC. It translates to CASSLEQGYEQYL.

The chain links TRBV29-1 to TRBJ1-2, with a tentative D call TRBD1 (6 bases). The CDR3 totals 12 residues. V dropped 7 bases and J dropped 3 bases, with 12 bases sitting between them. Germline V CDR1 and CDR2: SQVTM, ANQGSEA. The CDR3 loop is CSATTGDYGYTF. Here the CDR3 DNA reads TGCAGCGCTACGACAGGAGACTATGGCTACACCTTC.

This clone was found a few times. The rearrangement links TRBV11-3 to TRBJ2-3, with D possibly TRBD2 on 5 matching bases. The CDR3 spans 12 residues. V was pared by 5 bases and J by 7 bases, with 10 bases between. Germline CDR1 and CDR2: SGHNT and YENEEA. CDR3 protein: CASSPSGNTQYF. CDR3 DNA sequence: TGTGCCAGCAGCCCCTCCGGGAATACGCAGTATTTT.

The chain has TRBV7-9 and TRBJ2-1, with 7 nucleotides matching TRBD2. V shed 5 bases and J 8 bases; nucleotides not matched to a gene: 12. The germline gives CDR1 SEHNR, CDR2 FQNEAQ (reference sequence). This CDR3 region has 15 residues. CDR3 protein: CASSPGEGGRDEQFF. In DNA form, the CDR3 reads TGTGCCAGCAGCCCGGGGGAGGGAGGTAGGGATGAGCAGTTCTTC.

The chain recombines TRBV28 with TRBJ2-1; 14 nucleotides agree with TRBD2. The CDR3 runs 15 residues. Germline CDR1 is MDHEN and CDR2 is SYDVKM. V shed 4 bases and J 9 bases; nucleotides not matched to a gene: 5. This CDR3 reads CASSSLGLAGVEQFF. The CDR3 DNA reads TGTGCCAGCAGTTCCCTGGGACTAGCGGGAGTTGAGCAGTTCTTC.

The genes are TRBV2 and TRBJ1-2; 7 bases fit TRBD1. Germline V gene data show CDR1 as SNHLY and CDR2 as FYNNEI. Unmatched junction bases numbered 2, after V lost 6 bases and J lost 4 bases. The CDR3 runs 12 residues. DNA of the CDR3: TGTGCCAGCAGGGGACAGCTCTATGGCTACACCTTC. It translates to CASRGQLYGYTF.

The chain links TRBV19 to TRBJ2-2, with D maybe TRBD2 (6 bases). CDR1 LNHDA and CDR2 SQIVND come from the germline V gene (reference sequence). The CDR3 length is 14 residues. The V and J ends lost 5 bases and 6 bases respectively, with 13 bases between them. The CDR3 here is CASSPTGAPGELFF. The CDR3 DNA is TGTGCCAGTAGTCCGACGGGAGCCCCCGGGGAGCTGTTTTTT.

The chain has TRBV19 and TRBJ2-1, with 8 bases matching TRBD1. The CDR3 covers 14 residues. V shed 5 bases, J shed 8 bases, and the junction held 8 bases outside the gene matches. CDR1 and CDR2 (germline): LNHDA, SQIVND (reference sequence). This CDR3 is CASSGTGGIDEQFF. Here the CDR3 DNA reads TGTGCCAGTAGTGGGACAGGAGGTATCGATGAGCAGTTCTTC.

In this sample, this clone turned up once. J is TRBJ2-7 and V is TRBV5-1; 9 nucleotides align to TRBD1. The V gene end was trimmed by 4 bases and the J gene end by 0 bases; junction bases not matched to a gene: 5. In germline, CDR1 is SGHRS, CDR2 YFSETQ. This CDR3 spans 15 amino acids. CDR3 DNA sequence: TGCGCCAGCAGCCCCAACAGGGGGCTCTCCTACGAGCAGTACTTC. Protein: CASSPNRGLSYEQYF. Drawing the rest from reference TRBV5-1 and TRBJ2-7, the complete variable domain is KAGVTQTPRYLIKTRGQQVTLSCSPISGHRSVSWYQQTPGQGLQFLFEYFSETQRNKGNFPGRFSGRQFSNSRSEMNVSTLELGDSALYLCASSPNRGLSYEQYFGPGTRLTVT.

This clone occurred a few times. The V call is TRBV6-1, the J call TRBJ2-7, with 8 bases lining up with TRBD1. CDR3 length: 14 residues. With 3 bases clipped from V and 4 bases from J, the junction kept 5 bases outside the gene matches. Germline lookup yields CDR1 MNHNS and CDR2 SASEGT. The CDR3 nucleotides are TGTGCCAGCAGTGACGGACAGGGTTGGTACGAGCAGTACTTC. This gives the protein CASSDGQGWYEQYF.

A few counts support this clone. The rearrangement uses TRBV5-1 and TRBJ2-3; 14 bases align to TRBD2. CDR3 length equals 19 residues. J gave up 3 bases and V 4 bases, and 13 bases lay outside the gene matches. The V gene's germline CDR1 is SGHRS and CDR2 YFSETQ. CDR3: CASSPGTSGSIRMTDTQYF. CDR3 DNA sequence: TGCGCCAGCAGCCCGGGGACTAGCGGGAGTATTCGGATGACAGATACGCAGTATTTT.

The rearrangement joins TRBV18 to TRBJ1-1; no clear D. Germline lookup yields CDR1 KGHSH and CDR2 LQKENI. V shed 2 bases and J shed 7 bases, with 11 bases lying between them. The CDR3 has 13 amino acids. The CDR3 DNA is TGTGCCAGCTCACCATCGCAGGTCTATGAAGCTTTCTTT. Protein: CASSPSQVYEAFF.

The rearrangement links TRBV5-1 to TRBJ2-5; D is unresolved. The CDR3 is 14 residues long. CDR1 is SGHRS, CDR2 YFSETQ, per germline. The V end lost 0 bases, the J end lost 7 bases, and 13 bases lay between the germline ends. Here the CDR3 DNA reads TGCGCCAGCAGCTTGGTAGCTACTGAAGGGACCCAGTACTTC. Amino acids: CASSLVATEGTQYF.

The J gene is TRBJ2-1, the V gene TRBV9; 11 bases are shared with TRBD2. The junction had 4 bases not matched to a gene; V was cut back by 0 bases and J by 8 bases. CDR1 SGDLS and CDR2 YYNGEE come from the germline V gene. This CDR3 is built from 15 residues. Written as DNA, the CDR3 is TGTGCCAGCAGCGTAGGAGGGACTAGCGGTTATGAGCAGTTCTTC. Protein sequence: CASSVGGTSGYEQFF.

This chain joins TRBV2 and TRBJ1-1; TRBD1 agrees at 8 bases. CDR3 length: 12 amino acids. The J segment lost 9 bases and the V segment lost 5 bases, leaving 5 bases of the junction unmatched. CDR1 and CDR2 from the germline V gene are SNHLY and FYNNEI. CDR3 sequence reads: CASSLDRVKAFF. The CDR3 region has the DNA TGTGCCAGCAGTTTGGACAGGGTGAAAGCTTTCTTT.

This clone was observed a few times. The gene calls are TRBV11-1 and TRBJ1-1; D is undetermined. The CDR3 is 13 residues long. V gave up 6 bases and J gave up 8 bases, with 16 bases separating them. From germline, CDR1 is SGHAT and CDR2 FQDESV (reference sequence). The CDR3 spells CASSHPHGGEAFF. CDR3 DNA sequence: TGTGCCAGCAGTCATCCCCATGGAGGGGAAGCTTTCTTT.

J is TRBJ1-4 and V is TRBV5-1; D unclear. Trimming left V 4 bases short and J 8 bases short, with 12 bases between. CDR1 is SGHRS, CDR2 YFSETQ, per germline. CDR3 size: 13 residues. The CDR3 DNA is TGCGCCAGCAGCCTAGCAGCAGCCGAAAAACTGTTTTTT. This codes for CASSLAAAEKLFF.

Turning to this clone: Other DNA sequences in this specimen translate into the identical CDR3. The J gene is TRBJ1-1, the V gene TRBV9; D is uncertain. Germline V CDR1 and CDR2: SGDLS, YYNGEE. The CDR3 has 13 amino acids. V was cut by 0 bases and J by 1 base, with 4 bases left in between. CDR3 DNA: TGTGCCAGCAGCGTAGCCGGGAACACTGAAGCTTTCTTT. This sequence encodes CASSVAGNTEAFF.

In this sample, this clone turned up a few times. This chain links TRBV5-4 with TRBJ2-7; 7 bases align to TRBD1. Germline-derived CDR1 and CDR2 are SGHNT and YYREEE (reference sequence). V gave up 4 bases and J gave up 2 bases; unmatched junction bases: 9. The CDR3 consists of 15 residues. The CDR3 protein is CASSPTGTATYEQYF. CDR3 bases: TGTGCCAGCAGCCCCACCGGGACAGCCACCTACGAGCAGTACTTC.

The chain combines TRBV15 with TRBJ1-1; D ambiguous. The CDR3 is made up of 14 amino acids. The V and J ends lost 0 bases and 11 bases respectively, with 16 bases between them. Germline V lookup: CDR1 LNHNV, CDR2 YYDKDF (reference sequence). CDR3 sequence: CATSRDPNMVGAFF. In DNA form, the CDR3 reads TGTGCCACCAGCAGAGATCCGAATATGGTCGGGGCTTTCTTT.

This clone was counted between two and nine times. V is TRBV6-1 and J is TRBJ1-4; 7 bases line up with TRBD1. V dropped 7 bases and J dropped 4; count of bases not matched to a gene: 6. There are 14 residues in the CDR3. Per germline, CDR1 MNHNS and CDR2 SASEGT. CDR3 DNA: TGTGCCAGCACGAGGGACAGAGATAATGAAAAACTGTTTTTT. Translated, it gives CASTRDRDNEKLFF.